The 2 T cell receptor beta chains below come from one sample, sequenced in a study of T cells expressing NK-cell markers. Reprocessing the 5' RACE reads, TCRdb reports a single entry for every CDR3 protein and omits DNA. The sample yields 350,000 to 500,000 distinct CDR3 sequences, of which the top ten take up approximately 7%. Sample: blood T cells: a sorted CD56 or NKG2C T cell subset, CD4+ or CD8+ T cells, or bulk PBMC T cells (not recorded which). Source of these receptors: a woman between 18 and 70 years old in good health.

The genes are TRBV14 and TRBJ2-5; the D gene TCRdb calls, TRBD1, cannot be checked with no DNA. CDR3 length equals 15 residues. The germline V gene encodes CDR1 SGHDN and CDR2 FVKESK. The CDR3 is CASSQQQGGVETQYF.

CDR3: CASKRQDTDTQYF. This chain connects TRBV19 to TRBJ2-3; TCRdb designates TRBD1, a call that cannot be tested without DNA. Germline assignment: CDR1 LNHDA and CDR2 SQIVND (reference sequence). The CDR3 contains 13 residues. Using reference TRBV19 and TRBJ2-3 for the parts outside the CDR3, the full variable domain is DGGITQSPKYLFRKEGQNVTLSCEQNLNHDAMYWYRQDPGQGLRLIYYSQIVNDFQKGDIAEGYSVSREKKESFPLTVTSAQKNPTAFYLCASKRQDTDTQYFGPGTRLTVL.